A single sample is the source of the 31 T cell receptor beta chains below, sequenced in a study of shared clonotypes between healthy human individuals. The table came from immunoSEQ multiplex PCR; TCRdb's copy has only in-frame clones and leaves some out. The table lists hundreds of thousands of clones, roughly 79% of them singletons. The sample was PBMCs. The receptors here all came from a woman between 40 and 50 years old in good health. Some clones in this sample may be carry-over from other donors' samples.

This clone was recorded a few times. The V call is TRBV4-2, the J call TRBJ2-7, with TRBD2 identical over 11 bases. CDR1 is LGHNA and CDR2 is YNFKEQ in the germline V gene. The CDR3 extends over 15 amino acids. V dropped 0 bases and J dropped 2; count of bases not matched to a gene: 0. CDR3 amino acids: CASSQDSGRAYEQYF. In nucleotides, the CDR3 is TGTGCCAGCAGCCAAGATAGCGGGAGGGCCTACGAGCAGTACTTC.

The table lists this clone with a count of one. The chain recombines TRBV10-3 with TRBJ1-2; D call uncertain. V lost 4 bases and J lost 6, with 9 bases in between. The CDR3 covers 12 residues. Germline CDR1 and CDR2: ENHRY and SYGVKD. The CDR3 region is CAISGSGDGYTF. CDR3 bases: TGTGCCATCAGTGGGTCCGGTGATGGCTACACCTTC.

Remarks on this clone: This may be a read error: a much more frequent sequence differs by one nucleotide. The chain couples TRBV7-9 to TRBJ2-1, with D hard to call. The length of the CDR3 is 11 residues. V was trimmed by 4 bases and J by 6 bases, leaving 4 bases between them. CDR1 SEHNR and CDR2 FQNEAQ come from the germline V gene (reference sequence). DNA of the CDR3: TGTGCCAGCAGCTACGCCAATGAGCAGTTCTTC. Translated, it gives CASSYANEQFF.

This clone was picked up many times. V gene TRBV28 combines with J gene TRBJ1-4, with 7 bases that match TRBD1. The CDR3 has 14 amino acids. Trimming took 5 bases from V and 4 from J; bases not matched to a gene: 4. Germline assignment: CDR1 MDHEN and CDR2 SYDVKM. Here the CDR3 DNA reads TGTGCCAGCAGTGGAGGGACAGTTAATGAAAAACTGTTTTTT. This codes for CASSGGTVNEKLFF. Complete variable domain (other parts from reference TRBV28 and TRBJ1-4): DVKVTQSSRYLVKRTGEKVFLECVQDMDHENMFWYRQDPGLGLRLIYFSYDVKMKEKGDIPEGYSVSREKKERFSLILESASTNQTSMYLCASSGGTVNEKLFFGSGTQLSVL.

The J gene is TRBJ1-1, the V gene TRBV4-1, with unresolved D. Trimming shortened V by 5 bases and J by 4 bases, and 8 bases separated the two germline ends. This CDR3 has 12 residues. CDR1 is MGHRA and CDR2 is YSYEKL in the germline V gene. Written as DNA, the CDR3 is TGCGCCAGCAGCTGGGGAAGCACTGAAGCTTTCTTT. This codes for CASSWGSTEAFF.

This chain uses TRBV19 with TRBJ2-7, with D maybe TRBD1 (5 bases). V lost 4 bases, J lost 3 bases, and 10 bases lay in between. This CDR3 comprises 13 residues. CDR1 LNHDA and CDR2 SQIVND come from the germline V gene (reference sequence). CDR3 sequence (DNA): TGTGCCAGTAGTAGTGGCAGGGACTACGAGCAGTACTTC. Its protein is CASSSGRDYEQYF.

This chain links TRBV6-1 with TRBJ2-7, with TRBD2 as a possible D gene (7 bases). This CDR3 contains 15 residues. Germline CDR1 and CDR2: MNHNS and SASEGT. With 3 bases removed from V and 6 bases from J, the gap between germline ends came to 18 bases. CDR3 in amino acids: CASSDNAGAGGEQYF. CDR3 DNA sequence: TGTGCCAGCAGTGATAATGCGGGGGCTGGGGGCGAGCAGTACTTC.

The genes are TRBV29-1 and TRBJ2-3; the match to TRBD2 covers 9 bases. J gave up 7 bases and V 4 bases, and 6 bases lay outside the gene matches. The CDR3 covers 13 residues. Germline V CDR1 and CDR2: SQVTM, ANQGSEA. The CDR3 coding sequence is TGCAGCGTTGTAGCGGGAGATGGGTATACGCAGTATTTT. This translates into CSVVAGDGYTQYF.

The chain couples TRBV12-2 to TRBJ1-3. TRBV12-2 is deemed a pseudogene. This CDR3 has 19 residues. The CDR3 DNA reads TGTGCAAGTCGCTTATCCCTGTGGGTCTCATTCACCTCTGGAAACACCATATATTTT. It codes for CASRLSLWVSFTSGNTIYF.

The chain carries TRBV28 and TRBJ1-5; D is unclear. Germline CDR1 and CDR2: MDHEN and SYDVKM. The CDR3 sequence is 15 residues long. Trimming took off 3 bases at V and 5 bases at J, with 14 bases between the two ends. In nucleotides, the CDR3 is TGTGCCAGCAGTTTCTACCGTGGACGTGATCAGCCCCAGCATTTT. As protein: CASSFYRGRDQPQHF.

This chain links TRBV30 with TRBJ2-1; D may be TRBD1 (5 bases). CDR3 length: 14 amino acids. The germline V and J ends were trimmed by 0 bases and 4 bases, with 10 bases remaining between them. The germline V gene encodes CDR1 GTSNPN and CDR2 SVGIG (reference sequence). CDR3 bases: TGTGCCTGGAGTGTAGGGGTGGGATACAATGAGCAGTTCTTC. It is translated as CAWSVGVGYNEQFF.

This chain connects TRBV5-1 to TRBJ2-3; maybe TRBD1 (6 bases). The V gene lost 1 base and the J gene lost 2 bases, with 11 bases spanning the gap. Germline assignment: CDR1 SGHRS and CDR2 YFSETQ. This CDR3 is 15 amino acids long. CDR3 nucleotide sequence: TGCGCCAGCAGCTTGTCCGGACAGATCACAGATACGCAGTATTTT. It encodes CASSLSGQITDTQYF.

J is TRBJ2-7 and V is TRBV7-9, with 8 bases identical to TRBD1. The CDR3 spans 14 residues. Trimming at V came to 5 bases and at J to 3 bases, leaving 6 bases not matched to a gene. CDR1 SEHNR and CDR2 FQNEAQ come from the germline V gene (reference sequence). The CDR3 nucleotides are TGTGCCAGCAGCACCCGGACAGGGCTCTACGAGCAGTACTTC. Amino acids: CASSTRTGLYEQYF.

About this clone itself: Germline is not matched at one junction end, which may reflect a read error. J is TRBJ2-1 and V is TRBV28, with 8 bases matching TRBD1. Germline CDR1 is MDHEN and CDR2 is SYDVKM. The CDR3 runs to 15 residues. CDR3 in amino acids: CASSVWTGFGNEQFF. DNA for the CDR3: TGTGCCAGCAGTGTATGGACAGGGTTCGGCAATGAGCAGTTCTTC.

Worth noting for this clone: A much larger clone differs by one base, so this may be a read error. The chain recombines TRBV19 with TRBJ1-2; tentative D call: TRBD1 (5 bases). This CDR3 has 15 residues. Looked up from germline, CDR1 is LNHDA and CDR2 is SQIVND (reference sequence). V lost 5 bases and J lost 3, with 16 bases in between. CDR3 coding DNA: TGTGCCAGTAGTCCCGGACGGGGGGTATACTATGGCTACACCTTC. Amino acid sequence: CASSPGRGVYYGYTF.

The rearrangement joins TRBV12-1 to TRBJ1-2; the table's D call, TRBD1, was not checked against the DNA. TRBV12-1 is shown as a pseudogene. There are 12 residues in the CDR3. The CDR3 sequence is CASRGQGAGYTF. The CDR3 DNA sequence: TGTGCCAGCAGGGGACAGGGGGCTGGCTACACCTTC.

V is TRBV5-4 and J is TRBJ2-3, with D maybe TRBD2 (5 bases). V dropped 4 bases and J dropped 0 bases, with 12 bases sitting between them. CDR1 and CDR2 (germline): SGHNT, YYREEE (reference sequence). The CDR3 spans 15 residues. The CDR3 DNA follows: TGTGCCAGCAGCCAAACCGCGGGTAGCACAGATACGCAGTATTTT. Protein: CASSQTAGSTDTQYF.

V gene TRBV28 combines with J gene TRBJ1-3, with TRBD1 matching over 7 bases. The germline V gene encodes CDR1 MDHEN and CDR2 SYDVKM. The CDR3 is 16 residues long. V was clipped by 4 bases and J by 0 bases; unmatched bases: 6. Here the CDR3 DNA reads TGTGCCAGCAGTTCGTGGGACAGCACCTCTGGAAACACCATATATTTT. Translated: CASSSWDSTSGNTIYF.

In the case of this clone: At one end the junction does not follow the germline gene, possibly because of a read error. In the same sample, other DNA sequences code for this CDR3. The rearrangement links TRBV18 to TRBJ2-1; TRBD2 is a possible D gene (6 bases). Per the germline V gene, CDR1 is KGHSH and CDR2 is LQKENI. This CDR3 contains 14 residues. As DNA, the CDR3 is TGTGCCAGCTCGCCACTTCAGGGAGGTAATGAGCAGTTCTTC. Its translation is CASSPLQGGNEQFF.

This clone appeared a single time. V is TRBV6-1 and J is TRBJ2-3; TRBD2 might be the D (5 bases). The V gene's germline CDR1 is MNHNS and CDR2 SASEGT. The CDR3 sequence is 15 residues long. The V and J ends lost 3 bases and 4 bases respectively, with 14 bases between them. CDR3 coding DNA: TGTGCCAGCAGTGATTGGGAGATGGCGGCAGATACGCAGTATTTT. Translated, it gives CASSDWEMAADTQYF.

The CDR3 region is CASSSPGPGLEQYF. The CDR3 DNA follows: TGTGCCAGCAGCTCGCCGGGACCCGGCTTGGAGCAGTACTTC. The chain is built from TRBV7-8 and TRBJ2-7; D possibly uses TRBD1 or TRBD2 (5 bases each). This CDR3 has 14 residues. CDR1 is SGHVS, CDR2 FQNEAQ, per germline. The V and J ends lost 4 bases and 7 bases respectively, with 17 bases between them.

This sequence joins TRBV18 and TRBJ2-7; 9 bases match TRBD1. Germline assignment: CDR1 KGHSH and CDR2 LQKENI. The CDR3 consists of 14 residues. The junction had 5 bases not matched to a gene; V was cut back by 5 bases and J by 3 bases. CDR3 in amino acids: CASSKPGQGYEQYF. CDR3 DNA: TGTGCCAGCTCAAAACCGGGACAGGGCTACGAGCAGTACTTC.

The gene calls are TRBV19 and TRBJ1-5; 7 bases align to TRBD1. The CDR3 loop spans 14 amino acids. V lost 4 bases to trimming and J lost 7 bases; unmatched junction nucleotides: 7. The germline V gene has CDR1 LNHDA and CDR2 SQIVND (reference sequence). In DNA form, the CDR3 reads TGTGCCAGTAGTACTAGACAGGGTCGGCAGCCCCAGCATTTT. Residues: CASSTRQGRQPQHF.

V usage is TRBV4-1 and J usage is TRBJ2-1, with a possible D match to TRBD2 (7 bases). Germline CDR1 is MGHRA and CDR2 is YSYEKL. The V and J ends lost 4 bases and 8 bases respectively, with 18 bases between them. The CDR3 totals 15 residues. CDR3 sequence (DNA): TGCGCCAGCAGCCGACGACCGGACGGGGGGCATGAGCAGTTCTTC. It yields the protein CASSRRPDGGHEQFF.

The chain has TRBV5-6 and TRBJ2-2; D not resolved. Germline V gives CDR1 SGHDT, CDR2 YYEEEE. CDR3 size: 14 residues. V was shortened by 4 bases and J by 0 bases, with 7 bases between the two germline ends. CDR3 amino acids: CASSPNANTGELFF. CDR3 nucleotides: TGTGCCAGCAGCCCGAACGCGAACACCGGGGAGCTGTTTTTT.

This clone was counted ten times or more. This chain connects TRBV6-1 to TRBJ2-1; 10 bases are a match to TRBD2. CDR3 length equals 13 residues. Germline-derived CDR1 and CDR2 are MNHNS and SASEGT. V shed 10 bases, J shed 9 bases, and the junction held 9 bases outside the gene matches. CDR3 sequence (DNA): TGTGCCACCCCCATAGCGGGAGGTGTTGAGCAGTTCTTC. This gives the protein CATPIAGGVEQFF.

This rearrangement joins TRBV18 to TRBJ2-7, with D possibly being TRBD2 (6 bases). Trimming cost V 3 bases and J 6 bases, with 15 bases left between them. The CDR3 is 14 residues long. Germline CDR1 KGHSH, CDR2 LQKENI. CDR3 coding DNA: TGTGCCAGCTCACCGGGTTCGCCGGAGGGCGAGCAGTACTTC. This gives the protein CASSPGSPEGEQYF.

In its sample, this clone was seen once. V and J are TRBV2 and TRBJ2-7, with D tentatively TRBD2 (6 bases). The ends were cut back, 7 bases at V and 0 bases at J, with 19 bases in the middle. The germline V gene has CDR1 SNHLY and CDR2 FYNNEI. This CDR3 has 16 amino acids. CDR3 amino acids: CASKPVEGSTSYEQYF. Written as DNA, the CDR3 is TGTGCCAGCAAGCCCGTGGAGGGATCTACCTCCTACGAGCAGTACTTC.

In the case of this clone: The junction and the germline gene differ at one end; a read error may be behind it. This sequence joins TRBV19 and TRBJ2-2, with D uncertain. Germline values: CDR1 LNHDA, CDR2 SQIVND (reference sequence). The CDR3 is 15 residues long. CDR3 in amino acids: CASRIVYRNTGELFF. The CDR3 region has the DNA TGTGCCAGTAGAATAGTTTACAGGAACACCGGGGAGCTGTTTTTT. Full variable domain (outside the CDR3, taken from reference TRBV19 and TRBJ2-2): DGGITQSPKYLFRKEGQNVTLSCEQNLNHDAMYWYRQDPGQGLRLIYYSQIVNDFQKGDIAEGYSVSREKKESFPLTVTSAQKNPTAFYLCASRIVYRNTGELFFGEGSRLTVL.

Ten or more counts support this clone. The CDR3 sequence: CASSLEPGTANYGYTF. Written as DNA, the CDR3 is TGTGCCAGCAGTTTAGAGCCCGGGACAGCGAACTATGGCTACACCTTC. This rearrangement joins TRBV28 to TRBJ1-2, with TRBD1 matching over 7 bases. The CDR3 is 16 amino acids. The germline gives CDR1 MDHEN, CDR2 SYDVKM. The trim removed 2 bases at V and 2 bases at J, leaving 8 bases unmatched.

This clone has more than one count but fewer than ten. This chain connects TRBV14 to TRBJ2-7; D is perhaps TRBD1 (6 bases). There are 14 residues in the CDR3. The germline gives CDR1 SGHDN, CDR2 FVKESK. Trimming removed 0 bases from V and 6 bases from J, with 12 bases in between. The DNA for the CDR3 is TGTGCCAGCAGCCAAGATGGGAACAGGGCCGAGCAGTACTTC. Translating gives CASSQDGNRAEQYF. The whole variable domain, filled in from reference TRBV14 and TRBJ2-7, reads EAGVTQFPSHSVIEKGQTVTLRCDPISGHDNLYWYRRVMGKEIKFLLHFVKESKQDESGMPNNRFLAERTGGTYSTLKVQPAELEDSGVYFCASSQDGNRAEQYFGPGTRLTVT.